The clone carrying this T cell receptor beta chain has a handful of counts. This record belongs to a study of T-cell memory formation after mild COVID-19. TCRdb used MiXCR to reprocess the 5' RACE reads, holding one entry per CDR3 protein. The sample records roughly 450,000 distinct CDR3 sequences, over 15% being singletons. The CDR3 contains 19 residues. CDR1 and CDR2 (germline): LGHDT, YNNKEL (reference sequence). With V trimmed by 3 bases and J by 0 bases, 6 bases remained unmatched. The J gene is TRBJ2-1, the V gene TRBV3-1; 15 bases are a match to TRBD2. The receptor comes from an adult woman who had mild COVID-19 (a few samples of this study predate the infection). Cell type and time point are not known. Sequencing was done on a sample of PBMCs or a T cell subset sorted from them (not recorded which). The CDR3 DNA follows: TGTGCCAGCAGCCAGGGACTAGCGGGGGGACTAAGCTCCTACAATGAGCAGTTCTTC. Its translation: CASSQGLAGGLSSYNEQFF.